The 3 T cell receptor beta chains given below trace back to one sample, sequenced in a study of T cell responses to AZD1222 COVID-19 vaccine. Data came from immunoSEQ multiplex PCR; TCRdb stores just in-frame clones and leaves some out. The sample carries approximately 89,000 clones, 70% to 90% recorded once. The source was peripheral blood, collected on day 0 of AZD1222 vaccination. The receptors derive from an adult in good health.

V is TRBV30 and J is TRBJ1-1; D is ambiguous. V lost 4 bases and J lost 0, with 9 bases in between. The germline gives CDR1 GTSNPN, CDR2 SVGIG (reference sequence). The CDR3 spans 13 residues. In nucleotides, the CDR3 is TGTGCCTGGACCAGAGAGATGAACACTGAAGCTTTCTTT. Its translation is CAWTREMNTEAFF.

The rearrangement links TRBV10-3 to TRBJ2-5; 12 nucleotides agree with TRBD1. The CDR3 runs 16 residues. CDR1 is ENHRY, CDR2 SYGVKD, per germline. With V trimmed by 0 bases and J by 4 bases, 3 bases remained unmatched. As DNA, the CDR3 is TGTGCCATCAGTGAGTCCGGGACAGGGGGCGGAGAGACCCAGTACTTC. This sequence encodes CAISESGTGGGETQYF.

The J gene is TRBJ1-2, the V gene TRBV5-4; D is unclear. V was shortened by 0 bases and J by 3 bases, with 9 bases between the two germline ends. The CDR3 loop spans 14 amino acids. Looked up from germline, CDR1 is SGHNT and CDR2 is YYREEE (reference sequence). CDR3 bases: TGTGCCAGCAGCTTGGCCGTGAGCTACTATGGCTACACCTTC. It yields the protein CASSLAVSYYGYTF. The full variable domain, with the rest looked up from reference TRBV5-4 and TRBJ1-2, is ETGVTQSPTHLIKTRGQQVTLRCSSQSGHNTVSWYQQALGQGPQFIFQYYREEENGRGNFPPRFSGLQFPNYSSELNVNALELDDSALYLCASSLAVSYYGYTFGSGTRLTVV.